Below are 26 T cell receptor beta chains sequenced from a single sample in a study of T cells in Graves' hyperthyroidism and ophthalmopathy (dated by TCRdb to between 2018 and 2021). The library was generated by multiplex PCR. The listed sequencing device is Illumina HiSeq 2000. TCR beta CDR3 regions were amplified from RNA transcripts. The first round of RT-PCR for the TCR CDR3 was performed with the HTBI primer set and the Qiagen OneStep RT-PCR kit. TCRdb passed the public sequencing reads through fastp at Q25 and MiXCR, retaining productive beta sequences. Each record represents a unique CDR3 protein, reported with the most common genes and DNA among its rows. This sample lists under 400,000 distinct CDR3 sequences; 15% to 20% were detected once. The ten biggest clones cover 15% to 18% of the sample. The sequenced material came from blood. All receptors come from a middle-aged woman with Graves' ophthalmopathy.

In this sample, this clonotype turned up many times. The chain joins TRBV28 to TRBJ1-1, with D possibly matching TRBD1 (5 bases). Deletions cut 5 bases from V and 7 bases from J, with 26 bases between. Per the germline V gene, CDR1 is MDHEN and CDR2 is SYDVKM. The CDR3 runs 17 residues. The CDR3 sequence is CASSTRGGRVKASEAFF. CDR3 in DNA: TGTGCCAGCAGTACGCGGGGGGGTAGGGTTAAGGCCAGTGAAGCTTTCTTT.

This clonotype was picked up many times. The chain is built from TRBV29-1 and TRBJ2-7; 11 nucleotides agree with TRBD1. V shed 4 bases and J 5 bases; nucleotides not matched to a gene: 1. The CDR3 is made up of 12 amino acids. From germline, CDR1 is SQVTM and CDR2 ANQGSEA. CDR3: CSVGTGGHEQYF. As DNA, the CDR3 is TGCAGCGTTGGGACAGGGGGCCACGAGCAGTACTTC.

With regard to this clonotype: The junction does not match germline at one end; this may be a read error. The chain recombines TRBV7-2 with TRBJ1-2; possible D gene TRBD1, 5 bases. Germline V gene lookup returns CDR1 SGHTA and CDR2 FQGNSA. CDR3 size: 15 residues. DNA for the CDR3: TGTGCCAGCAGCTTAAAATCGACAGTGAACTATGGTTACACCTTC. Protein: CASSLKSTVNYGYTF.

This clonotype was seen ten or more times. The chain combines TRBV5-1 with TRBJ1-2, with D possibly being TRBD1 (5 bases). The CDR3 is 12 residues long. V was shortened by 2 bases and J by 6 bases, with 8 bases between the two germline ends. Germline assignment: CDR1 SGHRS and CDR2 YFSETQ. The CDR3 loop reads CASSLPGHGYTF. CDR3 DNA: TGCGCCAGCAGCTTACCAGGGCATGGCTACACCTTC.

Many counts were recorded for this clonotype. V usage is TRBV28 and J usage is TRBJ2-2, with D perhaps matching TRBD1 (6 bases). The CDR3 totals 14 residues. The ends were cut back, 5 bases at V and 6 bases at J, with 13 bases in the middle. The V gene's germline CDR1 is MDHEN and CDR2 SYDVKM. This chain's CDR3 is CASSPPGVAGELFF. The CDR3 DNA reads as TGTGCCAGCAGTCCCCCAGGGGTAGCCGGGGAGCTGTTTTTT.

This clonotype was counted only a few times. CDR3 DNA: TGCGCCAGCAGCACAGGGGGCGGAGAGACCCAGTACTTC. It codes for CASSTGGGETQYF. J is TRBJ2-5 and V is TRBV5-1; TRBD1 matches 9 bases. Germline V gene sequence: CDR1 SGHRS, CDR2 YFSETQ. V shed 4 bases and J 4 bases; nucleotides not matched to a gene: 2. This CDR3 comprises 13 residues. The variable domain in full, with the rest retrieved from reference TRBV5-1 and TRBJ2-5, is KAGVTQTPRYLIKTRGQQVTLSCSPISGHRSVSWYQQTPGQGLQFLFEYFSETQRNKGNFPGRFSGRQFSNSRSEMNVSTLELGDSALYLCASSTGGGETQYFGPGTRLLVL.

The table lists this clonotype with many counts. CDR3 DNA sequence: TGTGCCAGCAAAAATCAGTTAGAGGCTGAAGCTTTCTTT. Translating it yields CASKNQLEAEAFF. This chain joins TRBV12-3 or TRBV12-4 and TRBJ1-1; the D is unclear. V lost 7 bases and J 6 bases, leaving 15 bases between the germline ends. The CDR3 sequence is 13 residues long.

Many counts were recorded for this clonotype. CDR3 residues: CASSVKGNTGELFF. In nucleotides, the CDR3 is TGTGCCAGCAGTGTTAAGGGCAACACCGGGGAGCTGTTTTTT. The V gene is TRBV6-1, the J gene TRBJ2-2, with no clear D. The CDR3 is 14 amino acids. Germline V CDR1 and CDR2: MNHNS, SASEGT. V lost 4 bases to trimming and J lost 2 bases, with 8 bases between them.

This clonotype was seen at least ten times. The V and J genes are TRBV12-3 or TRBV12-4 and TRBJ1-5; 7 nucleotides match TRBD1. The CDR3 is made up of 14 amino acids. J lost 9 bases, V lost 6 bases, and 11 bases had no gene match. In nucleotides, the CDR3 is TGTGCCAGCAGGGGGGGAGACAGGGTGTGGCCCCAGCATTTT. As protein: CASRGGDRVWPQHF.

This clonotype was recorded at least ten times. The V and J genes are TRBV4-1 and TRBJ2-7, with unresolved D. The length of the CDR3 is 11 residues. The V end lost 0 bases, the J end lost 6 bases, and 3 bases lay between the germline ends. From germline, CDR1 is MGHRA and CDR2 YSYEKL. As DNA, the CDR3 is TGCGCCAGCAGCCAAGATAGCGAGCAGTACTTC. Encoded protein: CASSQDSEQYF.

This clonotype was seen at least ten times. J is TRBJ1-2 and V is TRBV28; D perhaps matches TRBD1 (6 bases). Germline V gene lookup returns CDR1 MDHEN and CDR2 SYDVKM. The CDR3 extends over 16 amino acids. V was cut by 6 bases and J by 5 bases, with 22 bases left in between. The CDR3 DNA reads TGTGCCAGCAGCCCGAGGGGAGGACAGATCGTATATGGCTACACCTTC. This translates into CASSPRGGQIVYGYTF.

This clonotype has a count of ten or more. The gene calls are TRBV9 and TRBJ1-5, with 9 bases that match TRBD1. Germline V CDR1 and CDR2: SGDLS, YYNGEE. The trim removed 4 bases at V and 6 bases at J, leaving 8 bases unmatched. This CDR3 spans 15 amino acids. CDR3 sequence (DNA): TGTGCCAGCAGCCTACAGGGGGCCCTAGGTCAGCCCCAGCATTTT. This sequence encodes CASSLQGALGQPQHF.

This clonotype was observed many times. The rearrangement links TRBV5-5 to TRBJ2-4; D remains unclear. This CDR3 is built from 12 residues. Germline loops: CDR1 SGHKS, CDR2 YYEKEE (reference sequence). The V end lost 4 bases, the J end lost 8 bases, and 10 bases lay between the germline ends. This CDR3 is CASSGEIDIQYF. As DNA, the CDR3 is TGTGCCAGCAGCGGGGAAATTGACATTCAGTACTTC.

CDR3 sequence (DNA): TGCAGTGCTGGAGGACTAGCGGGGCTCTACGAGCAGTACTTC. Its protein product is CSAGGLAGLYEQYF. The chain joins TRBV20-1 to TRBJ2-7; TRBD2 matches 12 bases. From germline, CDR1 is DFQATT and CDR2 SNEGSKA (reference sequence). With V trimmed by 5 bases and J by 3 bases, 5 bases remained unmatched. This CDR3 spans 14 amino acids.

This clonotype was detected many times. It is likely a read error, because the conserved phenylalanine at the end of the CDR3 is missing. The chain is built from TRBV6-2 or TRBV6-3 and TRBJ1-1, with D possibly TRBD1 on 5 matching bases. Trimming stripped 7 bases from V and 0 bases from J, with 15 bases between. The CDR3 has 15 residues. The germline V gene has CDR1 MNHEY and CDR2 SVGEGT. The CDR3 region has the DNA TGTGCCAGCATCCACGTCCAGGACATGAACACTGAAGCTTTCTCT. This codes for CASIHVQDMNTEAFS.

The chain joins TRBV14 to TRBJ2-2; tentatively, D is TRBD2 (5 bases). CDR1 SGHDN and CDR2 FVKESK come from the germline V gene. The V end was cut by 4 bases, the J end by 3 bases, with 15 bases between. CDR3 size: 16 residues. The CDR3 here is CASSPTGLDYTGELFF. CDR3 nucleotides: TGTGCCAGCAGCCCCACCGGACTGGATTACACCGGGGAGCTGTTTTTT.

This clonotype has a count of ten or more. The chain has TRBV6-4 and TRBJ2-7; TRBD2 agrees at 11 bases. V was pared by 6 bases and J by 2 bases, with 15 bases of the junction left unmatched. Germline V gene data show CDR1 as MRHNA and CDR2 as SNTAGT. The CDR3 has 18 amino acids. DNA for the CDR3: TGTGCCAGCAGGTCCGGGACAGGTGAACTAGCGGGAGCCTACGAGCAGTACTTC. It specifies CASRSGTGELAGAYEQYF.

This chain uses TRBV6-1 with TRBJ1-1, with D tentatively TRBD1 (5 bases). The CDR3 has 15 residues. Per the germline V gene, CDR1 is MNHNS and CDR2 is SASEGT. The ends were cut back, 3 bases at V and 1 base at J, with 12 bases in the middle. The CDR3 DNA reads TGTGCCAGCAGTGACCACAGGATACCGAACACTGAAGCTTTCTTT. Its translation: CASSDHRIPNTEAFF.

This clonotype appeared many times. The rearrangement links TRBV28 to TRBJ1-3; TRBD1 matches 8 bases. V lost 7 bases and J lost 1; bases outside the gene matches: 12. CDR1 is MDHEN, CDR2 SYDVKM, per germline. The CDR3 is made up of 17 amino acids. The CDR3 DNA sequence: TGTGCCAGCACTTCCCTTACAGGGGGGTTATCTGGAAACACCATATATTTT. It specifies CASTSLTGGLSGNTIYF.

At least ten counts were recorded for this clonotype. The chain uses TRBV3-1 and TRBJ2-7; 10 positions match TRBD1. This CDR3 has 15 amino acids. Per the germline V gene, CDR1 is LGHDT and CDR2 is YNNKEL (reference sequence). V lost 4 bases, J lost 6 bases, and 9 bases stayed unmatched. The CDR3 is CASSPSGTGVGEQYF. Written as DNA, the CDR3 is TGTGCCAGCAGCCCCTCCGGGACAGGGGTTGGCGAGCAGTACTTC.

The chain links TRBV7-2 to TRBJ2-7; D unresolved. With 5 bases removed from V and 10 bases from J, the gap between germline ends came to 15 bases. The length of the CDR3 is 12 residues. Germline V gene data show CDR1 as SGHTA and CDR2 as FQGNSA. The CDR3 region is CASSLSATKQYF. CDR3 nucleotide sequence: TGTGCCAGCAGCCTCAGCGCCACTAAACAGTACTTC.

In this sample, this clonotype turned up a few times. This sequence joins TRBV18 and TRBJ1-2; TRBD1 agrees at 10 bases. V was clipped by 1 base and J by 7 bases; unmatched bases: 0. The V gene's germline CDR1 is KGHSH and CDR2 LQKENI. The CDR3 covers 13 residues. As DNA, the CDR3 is TGTGCCAGCTCACCACGGGACAGGGGTGGCTACACCTTC. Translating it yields CASSPRDRGGYTF.

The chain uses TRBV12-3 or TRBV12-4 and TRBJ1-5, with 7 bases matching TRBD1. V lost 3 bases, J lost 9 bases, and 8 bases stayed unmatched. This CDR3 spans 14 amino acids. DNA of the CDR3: TGTGCCAGCAGTTTGAAACAGGGGTACGGGCCCCAGCATTTT. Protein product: CASSLKQGYGPQHF.

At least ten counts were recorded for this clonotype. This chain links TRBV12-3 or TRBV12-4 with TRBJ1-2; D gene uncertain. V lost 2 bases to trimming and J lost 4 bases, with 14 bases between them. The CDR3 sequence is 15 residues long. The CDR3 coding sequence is TGTGCCAGCAGTTTAAGTGGGAGGATAGGCTATGGCTACACCTTC. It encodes CASSLSGRIGYGYTF.

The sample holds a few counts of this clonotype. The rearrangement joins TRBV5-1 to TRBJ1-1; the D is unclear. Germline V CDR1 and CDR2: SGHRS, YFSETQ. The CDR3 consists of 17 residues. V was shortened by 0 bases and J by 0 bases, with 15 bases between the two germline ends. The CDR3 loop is CASSLAVAGRMNTEAFF. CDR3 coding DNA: TGCGCCAGCAGCTTGGCCGTGGCCGGACGTATGAACACTGAAGCTTTCTTT.

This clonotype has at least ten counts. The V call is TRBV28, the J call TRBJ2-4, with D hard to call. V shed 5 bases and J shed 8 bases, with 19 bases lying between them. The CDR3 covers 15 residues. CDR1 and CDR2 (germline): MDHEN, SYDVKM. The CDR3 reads CASSTKWVVRYIQYF. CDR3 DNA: TGTGCCAGCAGTACAAAGTGGGTGGTAAGGTACATTCAGTACTTC.